The rows below give T cell receptor beta chains drawn from one sample of a study of CD8 T cells in ankylosing spondylitis. TCRdb independently ran MiXCR on the 5' RACE reads; one entry per CDR3 protein. The table records fewer than 450,000 distinct CDR3 sequences, 17% of them present only once. The sequencing input was blood, either unsorted or a sorted T cell fraction (not recorded which). The receptors originated from a male donor with ankylosing spondylitis. CDR3s include the opening cysteine and the closing phenylalanine or tryptophan. The D gene is left open where the match is weak. Size values are once, few and many counts, or a class for expanded clones, and some rows have none.

V: TRBV2; J: TRBJ2-2; size: -; D: -; length: 15; DNA: TGTGCCAGCAGACCGAGGACGGTTAACACCGGGGAGCTGTTTTTT; CDR3: CASRPRTVNTGELFF
V: TRBV5-1; J: TRBJ2-6; size: once; D: -; length: 18; DNA: TGCGCCAGCAGCTTGGCGGAGCGGTGGGACTCTGGGGCCAACGTCCTGACTTTC; CDR3: CASSLAERWDSGANVLTF
V: TRBV5-1; J: TRBJ2-1; size: many; D: TRBD2; length: 15; DNA: TGCGCCAGCAGCAGAGGAGCTAGCGGGGGTGATGAGCAGTTCTTC; CDR3: CASSRGASGGDEQFF
V: TRBV5-1; J: TRBJ1-1; size: few; D: TRBD1; length: 14; DNA: TGCGCCAGCAGCCGACAGGGGATCAAGACTGAAGCTTTCTTT; CDR3: CASSRQGIKTEAFF
V: TRBV6-1; J: TRBJ1-1; size: few; D: -; length: 14; DNA: TGTGCCAGCAAAACCGGGACATTGAACACTGAAGCTTTCTTT; CDR3: CASKTGTLNTEAFF
V: TRBV4-2; J: TRBJ1-1; size: -; D: -; length: 15; DNA: TGTGCCAGCAGCCAAGAAGGAGGGCCGAACACTGAAGCTTTCTTT; CDR3: CASSQEGGPNTEAFF
V: TRBV5-1; J: TRBJ2-6; size: -; D: TRBD1; length: 19; DNA: TGCGCCAGCAGCCCACACGACAGGGGGCTGAGCTCTGGGGCCAACGTCCTGACTTTC; CDR3: CASSPHDRGLSSGANVLTF
V: TRBV24-1; J: TRBJ2-1; size: -; D: -; length: 15; DNA: TGTGCCACCAGTGATTTGACGGAGAGCCACAATGAGCAGTTCTTC; CDR3: CATSDLTESHNEQFF
V: TRBV30; J: TRBJ2-3; size: -; D: TRBD1; length: 15; DNA: TGTGCCTGGAGCCTGGGACAGCAGGGAACCGATACGCAGTATTTT; CDR3: CAWSLGQQGTDTQYF
V: TRBV9; J: TRBJ1-2; size: few; D: -; length: 12; DNA: TGTGCCAGCAGCGTAATGGATACTGGCTACACCTTC; CDR3: CASSVMDTGYTF
V: TRBV20-1; J: TRBJ2-1; size: -; D: -; length: 15; DNA: TGCAGTGCTAGCGGGGGATGGGGTACAAACAATGAGCAGTTCTTC; CDR3: CSASGGWGTNNEQFF
V: TRBV12-3/TRBV12-4; J: TRBJ2-2; size: few; D: TRBD1; length: 17; DNA: TGTGCCAGCAGACCCGGGATCAGGGGGCTTGGCACCGGGGAGCTGTTTTTT; CDR3: CASRPGIRGLGTGELFF
V: TRBV4-1; J: TRBJ1-6; size: many; D: -; length: 14; DNA: TGCGCCAGCAGCTCCGGGGGGAAGGGATCACCCCTCCACTTT; CDR3: CASSSGGKGSPLHF
V: TRBV7-7; J: TRBJ2-7; size: few; D: TRBD1; length: 14; DNA: TGTGCCAGCAGCCCGGACAGGGGGGCACACGAGCAGTACTTC; CDR3: CASSPDRGAHEQYF
V: TRBV20-1; J: TRBJ1-1; size: few; D: -; length: 13; DNA: TGCAGTGCTAATCGGAGGTTGAACACTGAAGCTTTCTTT; CDR3: CSANRRLNTEAFF
V: TRBV24-1; J: TRBJ2-3; size: -; D: -; length: 15; DNA: TGTGCCACCGCTCAAGGGGGGGGGCCTGTAGATACGCAGTATTTT; CDR3: CATAQGGGPVDTQYF
V: TRBV7-3; J: TRBJ2-3; size: few; D: -; length: 14; DNA: TGTGCCAGCAGCTTAAACGGGGGCACAGATACGCAGTATTTT; CDR3: CASSLNGGTDTQYF
V: TRBV30; J: TRBJ1-5; size: few; D: -; length: 15; DNA: TGTGCCTGGAGCGAAGACAGCCTTAGCAATCAGCCCCAGCATTTT; CDR3: CAWSEDSLSNQPQHF
V: TRBV29-1; J: TRBJ2-3; size: -; D: TRBD1; length: 14; DNA: TGCAGCGCCCAGGGACAGAATAGCACAGATACGCAGTATTTT; CDR3: CSAQGQNSTDTQYF
V: TRBV20-1; J: TRBJ2-6; size: -; D: -; length: 17; DNA: TGCAGTGCTCCCGTTCCCCGGGGCCACTCTGGGGCCAACGTCCTGACTTTC; CDR3: CSAPVPRGHSGANVLTF
V: TRBV25-1; J: TRBJ1-2; size: few; D: TRBD1; length: 14; DNA: TGTGCCAGCAGTACCGGGACAGTTAACTATGGCTACACCTTC; CDR3: CASSTGTVNYGYTF
V: TRBV20-1; J: TRBJ2-5; size: -; D: TRBD2; length: 12; DNA: TGCAGTGGGCAAGCGGGGGTGGAGACCCAGTACTTC; CDR3: CSGQAGVETQYF
V: TRBV10-3; J: TRBJ1-4; size: -; D: -; length: 13; DNA: TGTGCCATCAAAGGAGGGTTAAGTGAAAAACTGTTTTTT; CDR3: CAIKGGLSEKLFF
V: TRBV5-1; J: TRBJ1-1; size: many; D: -; length: 15; DNA: TGCGCCAGCAGCCCCGGCGGAGGGGGGGGCACTGAAGCTTTCTTT; CDR3: CASSPGGGGGTEAFF
V: TRBV20-1; J: TRBJ2-1; size: -; D: -; length: 15; DNA: TGCAGTGCAAGACCCCGGGGCAGGAAAAACAATGAGCAGTTCTTC; CDR3: CSARPRGRKNNEQFF
V: TRBV5-1; J: TRBJ2-3; size: few; D: -; length: 13; DNA: TGCGCCAGCGCTTTGAGGGGTGGAGATACGCAGTATTTT; CDR3: CASALRGGDTQYF
V: TRBV27; J: TRBJ2-7; size: few; D: TRBD2; length: 19; DNA: TGTGCCAGCAGTTTTCACGGGTTGGGGACTAGCGGTTTTCCGGGCGAGCAGTACTTC; CDR3: CASSFHGLGTSGFPGEQYF
V: TRBV29-1; J: TRBJ2-7; size: -; D: TRBD2; length: 13; DNA: TGCAGCGTTAATAGCGGGGTCACCTACGAGCAGTACTTC; CDR3: CSVNSGVTYEQYF
V: TRBV6-1; J: TRBJ1-5; size: few; D: -; length: 15; DNA: TGTGCCAGCAGCAGATATCTACAGGGAAATCGGCCCCAGCATTTT; CDR3: CASSRYLQGNRPQHF
V: TRBV12-3/TRBV12-4; J: TRBJ1-1; size: -; D: -; length: 14; DNA: TGTGCCAGCAGTTTAAGGACGAGGTACACTGAAGCTTTCTTT; CDR3: CASSLRTRYTEAFF
V: TRBV4-2; J: TRBJ2-1; size: -; D: TRBD1; length: 13; DNA: TGTGCCAGCAGCCATCCCGGGACAGGGATTCAGTTCTTC; CDR3: CASSHPGTGIQFF
V: TRBV3-1; J: TRBJ1-5; size: few; D: TRBD1; length: 14; DNA: TGTGCCAGCAGCGGAGGGACAGGGAATCAGCCCCAGCATTTT; CDR3: CASSGGTGNQPQHF
V: TRBV14; J: TRBJ2-3; size: -; D: TRBD2; length: 16; DNA: TGTGCCAGCAGCCTCCATATTGGACTAGCAACAGATACGCAGTATTTT; CDR3: CASSLHIGLATDTQYF
V: TRBV6-1; J: TRBJ1-1; size: few; D: TRBD1; length: 16; DNA: TGTGCCAGCAGCAGAATGACGGGGACAGTGAACACTGAAGCTTTCTTT; CDR3: CASSRMTGTVNTEAFF
V: TRBV7-2; J: TRBJ1-4; size: -; D: -; length: 14; DNA: TGTGCCAGCAGCCGCAGCGCGCAGGGTGAAAAACTGTTTTTT; CDR3: CASSRSAQGEKLFF
V: TRBV30; J: TRBJ1-2; size: -; D: -; length: 12; DNA: TGTGCCTGGAGTGAGCGGACGTCCGGCTACACCTTC; CDR3: CAWSERTSGYTF
V: TRBV11-2; J: TRBJ2-5; size: -; D: -; length: 13; DNA: TGTGCCAGCAGCTTAGGCAGGGCAGAGACCCAGTACTTC; CDR3: CASSLGRAETQYF
V: TRBV6-5; J: TRBJ1-2; size: -; D: -; length: 12; DNA: TGTGCCAGTAGAGAACTCTCTGAAGGCTACACCTTC; CDR3: CASRELSEGYTF
V: TRBV24-1; J: TRBJ1-2; size: many; D: TRBD1; length: 13; DNA: TGTGCCACCACGGGACAGGGAGTCGGCGGCTACACCTTC; CDR3: CATTGQGVGGYTF
V: TRBV28; J: TRBJ2-2; size: -; D: -; length: 13; DNA: TGTGCCAGCTGGTCGGAAAACACCGGGGAGCTGTTTTTT; CDR3: CASWSENTGELFF
V: TRBV12-3/TRBV12-4; J: TRBJ2-7; size: many; D: -; length: 14; DNA: TGTGCCAGCAGTACAGGGGGGGCGGCCTACGAGCAGTACTTC; CDR3: CASSTGGAAYEQYF
V: TRBV5-4; J: TRBJ2-2; size: few; D: -; length: 15; DNA: TGTGCCAGCAGCCCGGAAATACAGGACACCGGGGAGCTGTTTTTT; CDR3: CASSPEIQDTGELFF
V: TRBV2; J: TRBJ2-5; size: few; D: TRBD2; length: 14; DNA: TGTGCCACCTCTGGGACTAGCGCAGCCGAGACCCAGTACTTC; CDR3: CATSGTSAAETQYF
V: TRBV4-1; J: TRBJ1-1; size: few; D: TRBD1; length: 15; DNA: TGCGCCAGCAGCCTTCCGGGACAGCCCCCCCCTGAAGCTTTCTTT; CDR3: CASSLPGQPPPEAFF
V: TRBV20-1; J: TRBJ1-6; size: -; D: -; length: 15; DNA: TGCAGTGCTAGGGAAAACCGCGGGGGTAGTTCACCCCTCCACTTT; CDR3: CSARENRGGSSPLHF
V: TRBV19; J: TRBJ1-4; size: -; D: -; length: 15; DNA: TGTGCCAGTAGAGGACAACGATCACCTAATGAAAAACTGTTTTTT; CDR3: CASRGQRSPNEKLFF
V: TRBV27; J: TRBJ1-1; size: -; D: -; length: 14; DNA: TGTGCCAGCAGTTCGGCGGGGGTGAACACTGAAGCTTTCTTT; CDR3: CASSSAGVNTEAFF
V: TRBV7-9; J: TRBJ2-2; size: many; D: -; length: 14; DNA: TGTGCCAGCAGCTTCGACAGCAACACCGGGGAGCTGTTTTTT; CDR3: CASSFDSNTGELFF
V: TRBV20-1; J: TRBJ2-3; size: -; D: TRBD2; length: 15; DNA: TGCAGTGCTAGAGATCGACTAGCGGGAGTGGATACGCAGTATTTT; CDR3: CSARDRLAGVDTQYF
V: TRBV5-1; J: TRBJ2-1; size: many; D: -; length: 16; DNA: TGCGCCAGCAGCTTGCCTAGGCTAGCAGTAGACAATGAGCAGTTCTTC; CDR3: CASSLPRLAVDNEQFF
V: TRBV20-1; J: TRBJ2-1; size: many; D: TRBD2; length: 13; DNA: TGCAGTGTTACTAGCGGCCCATACAATGAGCAGTTCTTC; CDR3: CSVTSGPYNEQFF
V: TRBV7-2; J: TRBJ2-7; size: few; D: -; length: 15; DNA: TGTGCCAGCAGCTTAGTAAGACAGCCACCCTACGAGCAGTACTTC; CDR3: CASSLVRQPPYEQYF
V: TRBV11-2; J: TRBJ2-1; size: -; D: -; length: 13; DNA: TGTGCCAGCACCCCCCTCTTTAGAGGTGAGCAGTTCTTC; CDR3: CASTPLFRGEQFF
V: TRBV7-3; J: TRBJ1-3; size: -; D: -; length: 16; DNA: TGTGCCAGCAGCGGAACTGGGCCAGGGCTAGGAAACACCATATATTTT; CDR3: CASSGTGPGLGNTIYF
V: TRBV11-2; J: TRBJ2-7; size: -; D: TRBD1; length: 15; DNA: TGTGCCAGCAGCCCGTCTAGGACAGGTACCTACGAGCAGTACTTC; CDR3: CASSPSRTGTYEQYF
V: TRBV19; J: TRBJ2-1; size: -; D: TRBD2; length: 16; DNA: TGTGCCAGTAGTCCTCGGACTAGCGGGCTCTACAATGAGCAGTTCTTC; CDR3: CASSPRTSGLYNEQFF
V: TRBV30; J: TRBJ2-3; size: -; D: TRBD2; length: 13; DNA: TGTGCCAGAGCGGGGGGGGCCACAGATACGCAGTATTTT; CDR3: CARAGGATDTQYF